The 8 T cell receptor beta chains below come from one sample, sequenced in a study of blood T cell repertoires in COVID-19. TCRdb's table, derived via immunoSEQ multiplex PCR, lists solely in-frame clones and lacks some. The data hold tens of thousands of clones, with about 88% observed a single time. The sample taken for sequencing was peripheral blood. The receptor source for this set is a man aged 60 to 69 with active COVID-19.

V is TRBV27 and J is TRBJ1-2; no definite D call. Looked up from germline, CDR1 is MNHEY and CDR2 is SMNVEV (reference sequence). This CDR3 contains 15 residues. Trimming took off 0 bases at V and 8 bases at J, with 16 bases between the two ends. The DNA of the CDR3 is TGTGCCAGCAGTTTATCACGGAGAGGGTCGGAGGGCTACACCTTC. This translates into CASSLSRRGSEGYTF.

The rearrangement joins TRBV11-2 to TRBJ2-3; D is perhaps TRBD2 (6 bases). The V end lost 6 bases, the J end lost 0 bases, and 16 bases lay between the germline ends. Germline V gene sequence: CDR1 SGHAT, CDR2 FQNNGV. The CDR3 has 16 amino acids. DNA for the CDR3: TGTGCCAGCAGAAAACCAGGGAGGCGGAGCACAGATACGCAGTATTTT. The encoded protein is CASRKPGRRSTDTQYF.

The genes are TRBV9 and TRBJ2-2; 10 bases fit TRBD1. J was trimmed by 3 bases and V by 4 bases; bases with no gene match: 6. The CDR3 is 16 residues long. Germline V gene data show CDR1 as SGDLS and CDR2 as YYNGEE. CDR3 protein: CASSPRQGADTGELFF. The CDR3 DNA reads TGTGCCAGCAGCCCCCGACAGGGGGCGGACACCGGGGAGCTGTTTTTT.

The rearrangement links TRBV12-3 or TRBV12-4 to TRBJ1-2; no firm D call. V dropped 2 bases and J dropped 4 bases, with 5 bases sitting between them. The CDR3 sequence is 12 residues long. The CDR3 region has the DNA TGTGCCAGCAGTTTAAAGCTCTATGGCTACACCTTC. Amino acid sequence: CASSLKLYGYTF.

The rearrangement joins TRBV6-1 to TRBJ2-1; no clear D gene. CDR1 and CDR2 from the germline V gene are MNHNS and SASEGT. The CDR3 is 16 residues long. The V end lost 3 bases, the J end lost 0 bases, and 12 bases lay between the germline ends. CDR3 nucleotide sequence: TGTGCCAGCAGTGACCCTTTAAAATACTCCTACAATGAGCAGTTCTTC. Residues: CASSDPLKYSYNEQFF.

This chain links TRBV7-9 with TRBJ2-5; 10 nucleotides line up with TRBD1. The J segment lost 2 bases and the V segment lost 2 bases, leaving 8 bases of the junction unmatched. Germline V gene lookup returns CDR1 SEHNR and CDR2 FQNEAQ (reference sequence). The CDR3 contains 17 residues. The CDR3 DNA reads TGTGCCAGCAGCTTAATCGGGGGACAGGGGATTCAAGAGACCCAGTACTTC. It codes for CASSLIGGQGIQETQYF.

The chain is built from TRBV27 and TRBJ2-3, with 8 bases that match TRBD2. The V and J ends lost 6 bases and 8 bases, in that order; junction bases with no gene match: 10. This CDR3 comprises 14 residues. Per germline, CDR1 MNHEY and CDR2 SMNVEV (reference sequence). DNA of the CDR3: TGTGCCAGCAGGTCCACCGGGACTAGGGTTACGCAGTATTTT. Amino acid sequence: CASRSTGTRVTQYF.

The chain couples TRBV30 to TRBJ1-6, with 12 bases lining up with TRBD1. V trimming: 4 bases; J trimming: 11 bases; junction bases outside the gene matches: 12. The CDR3 totals 16 residues. Germline V lookup: CDR1 GTSNPN, CDR2 SVGIG (reference sequence). The CDR3 region is CAWTESGTGGRPPLHF. CDR3 nucleotide sequence: TGTGCCTGGACCGAATCCGGGACAGGGGGCCGGCCACCCCTCCACTTT.